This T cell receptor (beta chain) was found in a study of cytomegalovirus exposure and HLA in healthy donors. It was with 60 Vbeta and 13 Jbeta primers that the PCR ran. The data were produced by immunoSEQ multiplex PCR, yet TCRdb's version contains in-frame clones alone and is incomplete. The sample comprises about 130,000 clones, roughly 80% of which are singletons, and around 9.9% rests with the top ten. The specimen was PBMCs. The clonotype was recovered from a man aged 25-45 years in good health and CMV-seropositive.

The CDR3 here is CASSLGGRSTGELFF. CDR3 bases: TGTGCCAGCAGCTTAGGTGGGAGGTCCACCGGGGAGCTGTTTTTT. The J gene is TRBJ2-2, the V gene TRBV11-3; a weak D match, TRBD2 (6 bases). V shed 1 base and J shed 4 bases, with 10 bases lying between them. This CDR3 is 15 amino acids long. Germline V gene sequence: CDR1 SGHNT, CDR2 YENEEA.